This T cell receptor (beta chain) was recovered during a study of T cells in Graves' hyperthyroidism and ophthalmopathy. Study outcomes and limitations: The authors' 13 V-J model separated ophthalmopathy from stable hyperthyroidism. Most expanded thyroid clonotypes above 0.001 recurred in blood.

Patients aged 18 to 65 with hyperthyroidism were newly diagnosed, with duration under 2 months. Patients were excluded for uncontrolled infection, other autoimmune disease, pregnancy or lactation. Germline V gene lookup returns CDR1 SNHLY and CDR2 FYNNEI. V lost 4 bases to trimming and J lost 4 bases; unmatched junction nucleotides: 5. CDR3 length equals 14 residues. In regard to this clonotype: Its antigen is unidentified.

Researchers took RNA transcripts and amplified the TCR beta CDR3 regions from them. In the first-round RT-PCR of the TCR CDR3, the HTBI primer set was used. TCRdb re-called the multiplex PCR reads through MiXCR, storing one row per CDR3 protein. The sample comprises under 700,000 distinct CDR3 sequences, 46% of which are singletons, and approximately 8.2% rests with the top ten. The V call is TRBV2, the J call TRBJ2-5; 8 bases fit TRBD2. This clonotype was obtained from a woman aged 18-35 years with Graves' hyperthyroidism. The sample taken for sequencing was peripheral blood or thyroid tissue (not recorded which). The CDR3 DNA follows: TGTGCCAGCAGTGTAGCGGGGACGCGAGAGACCCAGTACTTC. This encodes CASSVAGTRETQYF. The variable domain in full, completed from reference TRBV2 and TRBJ2-5, reads EPEVTQTPSHQVTQMGQEVILRCVPISNHLYFYWYRQILGQKVEFLVSFYNNEISEKSEIFDDQFSVERPDGSNFTLKIRSTKLEDSAMYFCASSVAGTRETQYFGPGTRLLVL.